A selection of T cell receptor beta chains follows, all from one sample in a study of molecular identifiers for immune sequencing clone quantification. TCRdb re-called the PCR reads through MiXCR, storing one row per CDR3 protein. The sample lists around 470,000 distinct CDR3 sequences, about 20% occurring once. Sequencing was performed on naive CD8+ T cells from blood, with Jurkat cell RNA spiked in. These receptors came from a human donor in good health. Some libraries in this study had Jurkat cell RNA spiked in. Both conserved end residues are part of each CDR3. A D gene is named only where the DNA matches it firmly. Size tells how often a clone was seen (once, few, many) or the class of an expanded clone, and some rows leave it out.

CASSPTGTTASHEQYF TGTGCCAGCAGCCCCACGGGGACGACCGCCTCACACGAGCAGTACTTC . TRBV28 . TRBJ2-7
CASSSRTGPEEQYF TGTGCCAGCAGTTCGCGGACAGGGCCCGAAGAGCAGTACTTC many TRBV6-5 TRBD1 TRBJ2-7
CASSFVGSYEQYF TGTGCCAGCAGTTTTGTGGGCTCCTACGAGCAGTACTTC many TRBV27 . TRBJ2-7
CASSLIAGGVGEQFF TGTGCCAGCAGTTTAATAGCGGGAGGGGTCGGAGAGCAGTTCTTC few TRBV12-3/TRBV12-4 TRBD2 TRBJ2-1
CASSATWDEQFF TGTGCCAGCAGTGCTACTTGGGATGAGCAGTTCTTC . TRBV7-9 . TRBJ2-1
CASSQDLTGQGLEQHF TGCGCCAGCAGCCAAGATCTTACAGGACAGGGTCTCGAGCAGCACTTC . TRBV4-3 TRBD1 TRBJ2-7
CATSDNRGGSPSYEQYF TGTGCCACCAGTGATAACCGCGGGGGGAGCCCTTCCTACGAGCAGTACTTC . TRBV24-1 TRBD2 TRBJ2-7
CASSVGATRETNTGELFF TGTGCCAGCAGCGTAGGGGCCACGCGAGAAACGAACACCGGGGAGCTGTTTTTT few TRBV9 . TRBJ2-2
CAWSTIRTNEKLFF TGTGCCTGGAGTACAATACGGACTAATGAAAAACTGTTTTTT many TRBV30 . TRBJ1-4
CSARGRLYYEQYF TGCAGTGCTAGGGGTAGATTGTACTACGAGCAGTACTTC many TRBV20-1 . TRBJ2-7
CASSASGGLAGELFF TGTGCCAGCAGCGCCTCCGGGGGTCTGGCCGGGGAGCTGTTTTTT . TRBV9 . TRBJ2-2
CAWSQGTFNFQPQHF TGTGCCTGGAGTCAGGGTACATTTAATTTTCAGCCCCAGCATTTT many TRBV30 . TRBJ1-5
CASQLAGGSTDTQYF TGTGCCAGCCAACTAGCGGGGGGTAGCACAGATACGCAGTATTTT . TRBV11-2 TRBD2 TRBJ2-3
CASSEKRDREAFF TGTGCCAGCTCCGAAAAACGGGACAGGGAAGCTTTCTTT many TRBV18 TRBD1 TRBJ1-1
CASSHRTGYEAFF TGTGCCAGCAGTCACAGGACAGGGTATGAAGCTTTCTTT many TRBV27 TRBD1 TRBJ1-1
CSVAPSGSSYEQYF TGCAGCGTTGCCCCTAGCGGCAGCTCCTACGAGCAGTACTTC many TRBV29-1 TRBD2 TRBJ2-7
CATLGPQTNEQYF TGTGCCACTCTAGGCCCCCAAACCAACGAGCAGTACTTC . TRBV10-3 . TRBJ2-7
CASSTTGTDTDTQYF TGTGCCAGTAGTACCACCGGGACAGACACAGATACGCAGTATTTT many TRBV19 TRBD1 TRBJ2-3
CASSLQGTGANVLTF TGTGCCAGCAGCTTACAGGGGACTGGGGCCAACGTCCTGACTTTC . TRBV7-9 . TRBJ2-6
CASSSGTDNSPLHF TGTGCCAGCAGTTCCGGGACAGATAATTCACCCCTCCACTTT . TRBV6-5 TRBD1 TRBJ1-6
CASSAHLGYSNQPQHF TGTGCCAGCAGTGCCCACCTAGGATATAGCAATCAGCCCCAGCATTTT few TRBV6-1 . TRBJ1-5
CATRDTSGANVLTF TGTGCCACCCGGGACACCTCTGGGGCCAACGTCCTGACTTTC few TRBV25-1 . TRBJ2-6
CASTAGQGAQPEQYF TGTGCCAGCACCGCCGGACAGGGGGCGCAACCCGAGCAGTACTTC many TRBV7-9 TRBD1 TRBJ2-7
CASSQRLAYQETQYF TGCGCCAGCAGCCAACGCCTAGCGTACCAAGAGACCCAGTACTTC many TRBV4-3 . TRBJ2-5
CCSGARTEAFF TGTTGTTCGGGGGCAAGAACTGAAGCTTTCTTT many TRBV7-9 . TRBJ1-1
CASSLAGQGAKTEAFF TGTGCCAGCAGCTTAGCGGGACAGGGGGCGAAGACTGAAGCTTTCTTT . TRBV5-4 TRBD1 TRBJ1-1
CASSQSRDPFYEQYF TGCGCCAGCAGCCAATCGAGGGACCCGTTCTACGAGCAGTACTTC many TRBV4-3 . TRBJ2-7
CASSLKPQHF TGCGCCAGCAGCTTGAAGCCCCAGCATTTT many TRBV5-1 . TRBJ1-5
CACSYGDTYEQYF TGTGCCTGCAGTTACGGGGACACCTACGAGCAGTACTTC once TRBV6-2/TRBV6-3 . TRBJ2-7
CASRGQGIHNEQFF TGTGCCAGCAGGGGACAGGGTATCCACAATGAGCAGTTCTTC many TRBV2 TRBD1 TRBJ2-1
CASSEGLGEQYF TGTGCCAGCAGCGAGGGACTTGGGGAGCAGTACTTC few TRBV5-6 . TRBJ2-7
CASSESGYPGATEAFF TGTGCCAGCAGCGAGTCCGGCTACCCCGGGGCCACTGAAGCTTTCTTT many TRBV7-3 . TRBJ1-1
CASSWDLEGDEQYF TGTGCCAGCAGCTGGGACCTCGAGGGCGACGAGCAGTACTTC few TRBV3-1 . TRBJ2-7
CATTKDTSHAINQETQYF TGTGCCACCACCAAGGACACTAGCCATGCCATTAATCAAGAGACCCAGTACTTC many TRBV15 . TRBJ2-5
CASSARTSGSTDTQYF TGTGCCAGCAGCGCTCGGACTAGCGGGAGTACAGATACGCAGTATTTT . TRBV11-3 TRBD2 TRBJ2-3
CASTVRGYGNQPQHF TGTGCCAGCACCGTACGGGGTTATGGCAATCAGCCCCAGCATTTT many TRBV28 . TRBJ1-5
CASTPQGLAEAFF TGTGCCAGCACCCCACAGGGGCTCGCTGAAGCTTTCTTT many TRBV27 TRBD1 TRBJ1-1
CASSLGTGAVYEQYF TGTGCCAGCAGCTTGGGCACAGGGGCTGTCTACGAGCAGTACTTC few TRBV5-5 TRBD1 TRBJ2-7
CARRDLGENSPLHF TGTGCCAGACGGGATTTGGGCGAAAATTCACCCCTCCACTTT . TRBV2 . TRBJ1-6
CASSQDPLAGIADTQYF TGCGCCAGCAGCCAAGATCCACTAGCGGGAATCGCAGATACGCAGTATTTT few TRBV4-3 TRBD2 TRBJ2-3
CASSLQGPGSSYEQYF TGTGCCAGCAGTTTGCAAGGCCCGGGGAGCTCCTACGAGCAGTACTTC many TRBV27 . TRBJ2-7
CASSQDVGGSSYKQYF TGCGCCAGCAGCCAAGATGTAGGCGGAAGCTCCTACAAGCAGTACTTC few TRBV4-3 . TRBJ2-7
CASSRSRDNQPQHF TGTGCCAGCAGCCGAAGTCGGGATAATCAGCCCCAGCATTTT many TRBV7-9 . TRBJ1-5